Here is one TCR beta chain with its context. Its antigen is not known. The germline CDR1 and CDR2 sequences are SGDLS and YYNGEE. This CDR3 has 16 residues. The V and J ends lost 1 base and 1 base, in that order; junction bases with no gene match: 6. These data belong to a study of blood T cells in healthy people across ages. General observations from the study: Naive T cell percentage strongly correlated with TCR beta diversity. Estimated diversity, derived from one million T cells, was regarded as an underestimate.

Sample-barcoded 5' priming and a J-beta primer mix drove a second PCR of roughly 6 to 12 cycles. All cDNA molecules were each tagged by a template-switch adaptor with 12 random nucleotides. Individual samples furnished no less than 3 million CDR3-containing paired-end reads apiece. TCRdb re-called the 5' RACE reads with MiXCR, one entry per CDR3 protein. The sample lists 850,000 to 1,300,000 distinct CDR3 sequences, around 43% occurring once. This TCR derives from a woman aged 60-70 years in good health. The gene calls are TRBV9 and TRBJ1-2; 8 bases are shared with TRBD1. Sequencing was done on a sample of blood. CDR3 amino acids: CASSVPRTGNNYGYTF. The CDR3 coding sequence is TGTGCCAGCAGCGTACCCCGGACAGGGAATAACTATGGCTACACCTTC.